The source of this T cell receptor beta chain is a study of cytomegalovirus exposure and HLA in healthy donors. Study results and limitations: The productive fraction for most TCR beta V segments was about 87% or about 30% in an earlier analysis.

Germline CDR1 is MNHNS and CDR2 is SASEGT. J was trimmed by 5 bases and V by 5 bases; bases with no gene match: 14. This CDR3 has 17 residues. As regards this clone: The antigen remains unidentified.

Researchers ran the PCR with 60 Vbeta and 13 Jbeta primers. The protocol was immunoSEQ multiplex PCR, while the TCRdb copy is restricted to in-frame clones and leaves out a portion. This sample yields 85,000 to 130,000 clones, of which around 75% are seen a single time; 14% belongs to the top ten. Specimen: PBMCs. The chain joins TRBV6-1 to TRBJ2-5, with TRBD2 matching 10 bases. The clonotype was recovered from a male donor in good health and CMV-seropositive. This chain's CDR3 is CASSKGLAARVSETQYF. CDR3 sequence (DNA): TGTGCCAGCAGTAAAGGACTAGCGGCTCGAGTTTCGGAGACCCAGTACTTC.